The 11 T cell receptor beta chains in this list originate from one sample, sequenced in a study of CD8+ T cells in alopecia areata. Sequencing templates came from extracted RNA that was reverse transcribed into cDNA. Here immunoSEQ multiplex PCR was the method, and the copy in TCRdb shows in-frame clones only, minus some. The sample has around 190,000 clones, about 56% seen once. The sample consisted of CD8+ T cells sorted from blood. The source is a human donor in good health.

The J gene is TRBJ1-1, the V gene TRBV18; no definite D call. Germline loops: CDR1 KGHSH, CDR2 LQKENI. The CDR3 has 12 residues. Deletions cut 1 base from V and 5 bases from J, with 5 bases between. This chain's CDR3 is CASSPRQTEAFF. The DNA of the CDR3 is TGTGCCAGCTCACCACGACAAACTGAAGCTTTCTTT.

This clone was seen only a few times. J is TRBJ2-1 and V is TRBV5-6; D is unclear. The CDR3 is 12 amino acids. From germline, CDR1 is SGHDT and CDR2 YYEEEE. Trimming took off 4 bases at V and 6 bases at J, with 8 bases between the two ends. The DNA of the CDR3 is TGTGCCAGCAGCACCGGTAGCAATGAGCAGTTCTTC. Amino acids: CASSTGSNEQFF.

This clone was seen repeatedly, ten times or more. The chain employs TRBV6-1 and TRBJ2-7; 10 bases are a match to TRBD1. This CDR3 is built from 15 residues. The trim removed 1 base at V and 0 bases at J, leaving 0 bases unmatched. Germline CDR1 and CDR2: MNHNS and SASEGT. The CDR3 coding sequence is TGTGCCAGCAGTGAAGGGACAGGGGGCTCCTACGAGCAGTACTTC. Translating it yields CASSEGTGGSYEQYF.

The chain joins TRBV19 to TRBJ1-5; D not resolved. V dropped 3 bases and J dropped 0 bases, with 9 bases sitting between them. CDR3 size: 15 residues. Germline values: CDR1 LNHDA, CDR2 SQIVND (reference sequence). CDR3 DNA sequence: TGTGCCAGTAGTATCGGGGTTTATAGCAATCAGCCCCAGCATTTT. This sequence encodes CASSIGVYSNQPQHF.

The rearrangement links TRBV29-1 to TRBJ2-7; TRBD1 matches 10 bases. J was trimmed by 2 bases and V by 6 bases; bases with no gene match: 7. The CDR3 runs to 14 residues. Germline CDR1 reads SQVTM; CDR2 reads ANQGSEA. The DNA for the CDR3 is TGCAGCGTGAGTGGGACAGGGGACCCCTACGAGCAGTACTTC. It specifies CSVSGTGDPYEQYF.

CDR3 sequence (DNA): TGTGCCAGCAGCGTAGAGGAGGTCGGGCTCTATGGCTACACCTTC. It codes for CASSVEEVGLYGYTF. The chain recombines TRBV9 with TRBJ1-2; D is unclear. The CDR3 is 15 amino acids. Germline V gene sequence: CDR1 SGDLS, CDR2 YYNGEE. V lost 0 bases to trimming and J lost 4 bases, with 13 bases between them. Supplemented by reference TRBV9 and TRBJ1-2, the full variable domain reads DSGVTQTPKHLITATGQRVTLRCSPRSGDLSVYWYQQSLDQGLQFLIQYYNGEERAKGNILERFSAQQFPDLHSELNLSSLELGDSALYFCASSVEEVGLYGYTFGSGTRLTVV.

This clone was seen only a few times. This sequence joins TRBV30 and TRBJ1-1, with D perhaps TRBD1 (6 bases). V dropped 4 bases and J dropped 3 bases, with 15 bases sitting between them. This CDR3 comprises 14 residues. The germline V gene encodes CDR1 GTSNPN and CDR2 SVGIG (reference sequence). The CDR3 DNA follows: TGTGCCTGGACCCCGGACAGCCTCTACACTGAAGCTTTCTTT. It specifies CAWTPDSLYTEAFF.

This clone turned up a few times. The rearrangement links TRBV19 to TRBJ1-5; D gene ambiguous. CDR1 and CDR2 from the germline V gene are LNHDA and SQIVND (reference sequence). The CDR3 has 13 amino acids. The V gene lost 0 bases and the J gene lost 9 bases, with 9 bases spanning the gap. The CDR3 sequence: CASSIDGNWPQHF. In nucleotides, the CDR3 is TGTGCCAGTAGTATAGATGGAAATTGGCCCCAGCATTTT.

Here the CDR3 reads CASFILAGESSYEQYF. The CDR3 DNA reads as TGTGCCAGCTTTATACTAGCGGGGGAGAGCTCCTACGAGCAGTACTTC. The rearrangement links TRBV2 to TRBJ2-7; 11 bases match TRBD2. J gave up 0 bases and V 8 bases, and 9 bases lay outside the gene matches. Germline V gene lookup returns CDR1 SNHLY and CDR2 FYNNEI. The CDR3 runs 16 residues.

The V gene is TRBV5-1, the J gene TRBJ1-5; D gene ambiguous. The CDR3 has 12 amino acids. The V end was cut by 4 bases, the J end by 3 bases, with 5 bases between. Per the germline V gene, CDR1 is SGHRS and CDR2 is YFSETQ. CDR3: CASSQINQPQHF. CDR3 nucleotide sequence: TGCGCCAGCAGCCAAATCAATCAGCCCCAGCATTTT.

This chain connects TRBV4-1 to TRBJ2-7; no firm D call. This CDR3 has 12 amino acids. The V end lost 1 base, the J end lost 7 bases, and 8 bases lay between the germline ends. Germline CDR1 is MGHRA and CDR2 is YSYEKL. The CDR3 sequence is CASSQGPTEQYF. CDR3 DNA sequence: TGCGCCAGCAGCCAAGGGCCGACGGAGCAGTACTTC.